One and the same sample provided the 2 T cell receptor beta chains below, sequenced in a study of shared clonotypes between healthy human individuals. The assay was immunoSEQ multiplex PCR, and TCRdb's table has in-frame clones only and misses some. Of roughly 1,500,000 clones detected, around 98% appear once; the ten largest clones hold roughly 0.4%. The sample was naive CD4+ T cells sorted from blood. The subset here: CD45RA+ positively selected. These receptors were collected from a man aged 25-45 years in good health.

This chain joins TRBV21-1 and TRBJ1-2; TRBD1, the table's D call, lacks a check against the DNA. TRBV21-1 is designated a pseudogene. This CDR3 spans 16 amino acids. CDR3 nucleotides: TGTGCCAGCAGCAAGGGGCCGATAGGGGGCGACTATGGCTACACCTTC. It yields the protein CASSKGPIGGDYGYTF.

The chain uses TRBV6-5 and TRBJ1-4; D remains ambiguous. The CDR3 runs to 13 residues. V was pared by 4 bases and J by 6 bases, with 9 bases between. Germline lookup yields CDR1 MNHEY and CDR2 SVGAGI. Here the CDR3 reads CASSSGRDEKLFF. CDR3 sequence (DNA): TGTGCCAGCAGTTCCGGGAGGGATGAAAAACTGTTTTTT.